This record looks at one T cell receptor beta chain sequence and its context. Its antigen is not identified. The same CDR3 arises from other DNA sequences in this sample as well. The data derive from a study of shared clonotypes between healthy human individuals. Study context: A donor's plate count was three for CD4 naive and three for CD4 memory; CD8 naive had two and CD8 memory one. Findings and limits, study-wide: Clonotype sharing across a few donors was observed for approximately 5% of naive CD4 clonotypes. It was anticipated that sequencing depth would influence how many clonotypes donors shared.

The germline V and J ends were trimmed by 1 base and 1 base, with 4 bases remaining between them. The germline V gene has CDR1 SGHDN and CDR2 FVKESK. This CDR3 spans 14 amino acids. The protocol was immunoSEQ multiplex PCR, while the TCRdb copy is restricted to in-frame clones and leaves out a portion. The top ten hold over 0.2% of the sample, which has fewer than 1 million clones, approximately 96% seen once. The naive CD8 fraction comprised CD45RO-negative cells positively selected for CCR7 and excluded terminally differentiated effector memory CD45RA+ cells. The sample was naive CD8+ T cells sorted from blood. The origin of this receptor is a man aged 25 to 40 in good health. The V gene is TRBV14, the J gene TRBJ2-2; D gene ambiguous. The CDR3 DNA sequence: TGTGCCAGCAGCCAAGTTCAGAACACCGGGGAGCTGTTTTTT. Amino acids: CASSQVQNTGELFF. The whole variable domain, remainder taken from reference TRBV14 and TRBJ2-2, is EAGVTQFPSHSVIEKGQTVTLRCDPISGHDNLYWYRRVMGKEIKFLLHFVKESKQDESGMPNNRFLAERTGGTYSTLKVQPAELEDSGVYFCASSQVQNTGELFFGEGSRLTVL.